This section outlines one T cell receptor (beta chain) sequence together with its context. Its cognate antigen has yet to be identified. Within one base of it there is no much larger clone, and no base qualities were kept. The same CDR3 can be traced to other DNA sequences in this sample. The record originates from a study of shared clonotypes between healthy human individuals (dated by TCRdb to 2018 to 2021). A note on the overall study: The cohort included a few men and a couple of women between 18 and 49 years of age. For each donor, three plates each were used for CD4 naive and CD4 memory, two plates were used for CD8 naive, and one plate was used for CD8 memory. To estimate repertoire size and how much clonotype sharing occurs between individuals, the study deeply sequenced the blood TCR repertoires of roughly 5 healthy adults. To increase sequencing depth and limit assay-specific biases, TCR repertoire library preparation and sequencing were carried out by different laboratories using diverse techniques. Between about 0.8 and 9.5 billion PBMCs per donor were obtained by leukapheresis.

What the authors observed across the whole study: Rarefaction of sorted-subset datasets indicated incomplete sequencing despite the large sequencing depth. Across four donors, around 5.4% of naive CD4, roughly 3.8% of naive CD8, about 2% of memory CD4, and approximately 0.4% of memory CD8 clonotypes were shared. Sampling was restricted to blood, and TCR repertoires in tissue are likely to differ from TCR repertoires in blood. Pairwise subsampling indicated that sequencing depth was expected to affect the degree of clonotype sharing among donors. Compared with non-shared clonotypes, the clonotypes found in all four sorted-subset donors had higher generation probabilities. The small number of donors limited the genetic and exposure-history diversity represented. Larger estimated clonotype richness was generally found for naive subsets than for memory subsets.

The CDR3 holds 13 amino acids from the cysteine to the phenylalanine. CDR3 DNA is the only sequence kept; it has 39 bases, read in frame from the first base. CDR1 MDHEN and CDR2 SYDVKM are derived from the germline V gene. V gives up 6 bases and J gives up 0 bases, and the segment between their germline ends measures 6 bases. Using the deep immunoSEQ assay, multiplex PCR amplified TCR CDR3 regions from genomic DNA. Genomic DNA extracted from each cell subset was distributed evenly over all wells of several immunoSEQ 96-well plates, and each plate served as one replicate. For sorted subsets, around 200 ng genomic DNA, equal to about 30,000 T cell genomes, was loaded into each replicate PCR. Purified libraries were measured with a Qubit 3.0 fluorometer, size-checked on a Bioanalyzer 2100, and measured again with the KAPA Library Quantification kit. A separate single-read 150-cycle Illumina NextSeq 550 flow cell was used to sequence each immunoSEQ 96-well plate. The authors' pipeline ran thus. Because the immunoSEQ output held only junctional sequences and lacked quality scores, the filtering could not match the filtering applied to full-length reads. To assign V/J genes and CDR3, sequences were annotated against IMGT germline references using PyIR, a Python wrapper for IgBLAST v1.9. Any read was removed if the V/J assignment was weak (E-value above 1e-6), the CDR3 was missing, or the read contained stop codons, out-of-frame junctions, or ambiguous translated residues. V3J clonotypes were defined as sequences sharing an identical inferred V gene, J gene, and CDR3 amino acid sequence. Percentage overlap between repertoires was calculated by dividing the number of shared unique clonotypes by the size of the smaller repertoire. RTK rarefaction, the Chao1 estimator, and Recon v2.1 estimates of unobserved clonotypes were used to assess repertoire richness. Generation probabilities were computed with OLGA for all TCRbeta clonotypes obtained by the gDNA method from several donors. Imported from immuneACCESS, the table was reduced by TCRdb to in-frame sequences with V and J called. These copies leave out some clones; in studies compared against another copy, an unresolved V gene accounts for under half, and the cause of the remainder is not known. V and J calls and clone size are those listed in that table; D and trimming were worked out from the DNA. The sample profile shows fewer than 1.4 million clones; 75% to 85% of them were found once. Together, the top ten hold around 0.6% of the sample.

Donors were healthy HIV-negative adults with no recently reported acute infections or vaccinations. Every donor was a Caucasian adult living in Nashville, Tennessee, USA. CD4+ T cells were enriched by magnetic negative selection, after which naive cells were positively selected on CD45RA and the negative fraction was taken as the memory subset. Blood was obtained by leukapheresis, after which PBMCs were separated by Ficoll-Histopaque density gradient centrifugation and cryopreserved in liquid nitrogen vapor phase. Analytical flow cytometry was used to check the purity and quantity of every magnetically sorted T cell population. Genomic DNA was isolated from each sorted fraction and quantified by UV absorbance on a Nanodrop 2000c.

The chain links TRBV28 with TRBJ2-1; a weak D assignment points to TRBD2 (6 bases agree). This TCR was sampled from a man younger than 35 in good health. Some clones in this sample may be carry-over from other donors' samples. Source material: memory CD4+ T cells from PBMCs. The cell subset or site label on this specimen signifies: CD45RA-negative fraction. The nucleotide sequence is given as TGTGCCAGCAGGGGAGGCTCCTACAATGAGCAGTTCTTC. Translation gives CASRGGSYNEQFF.